There are many counts of the clone carrying this T cell receptor beta chain. This sample is part of a study of blood T cells in healthy people across ages. Germline V lookup: CDR1 MDHEN, CDR2 SYDVKM. The V end lost 4 bases, the J end lost 2 bases, and 15 bases lay between the germline ends. The CDR3 has 15 amino acids. A second PCR, run for about 6 to 11 cycles, used a sample-barcoded 5' primer plus a J-beta primer mix. TCRdb recomputed calls from the 5' RACE reads with MiXCR, one row per CDR3 protein. This table holds about 930,000 distinct CDR3 sequences, about 29% found once. Separately, the same data were catalogued under a study of T cells of mothers and their children.

The J gene is TRBJ2-7, the V gene TRBV28, with D perhaps being TRBD1 or TRBD2 (5 bases each). Source material: blood. This TCR was recovered from a woman aged 35 to 49 in good health. CDR3: CASSSPGRLTYEQYF. CDR3 DNA sequence: TGTGCCAGCAGTTCACCGGGACGCCTGACCTACGAGCAGTACTTC.